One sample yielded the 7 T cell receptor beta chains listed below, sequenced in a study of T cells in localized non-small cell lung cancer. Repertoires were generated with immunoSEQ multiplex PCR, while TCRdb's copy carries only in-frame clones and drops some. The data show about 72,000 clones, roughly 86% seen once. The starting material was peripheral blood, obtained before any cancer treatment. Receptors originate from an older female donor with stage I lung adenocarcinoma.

The CDR3 region has the DNA TGTGCCAGCAGCAGCCGGGACAGGGGGCGCTCAGGCTATGGCTACACCTTC. It yields the protein CASSSRDRGRSGYGYTF. The J gene is TRBJ1-2, the V gene TRBV9, with 12 bases identical to TRBD1. V shed 4 bases, J shed 4 bases, and the junction held 11 bases outside the gene matches. CDR1 and CDR2 from the germline V gene are SGDLS and YYNGEE. This CDR3 comprises 17 residues.

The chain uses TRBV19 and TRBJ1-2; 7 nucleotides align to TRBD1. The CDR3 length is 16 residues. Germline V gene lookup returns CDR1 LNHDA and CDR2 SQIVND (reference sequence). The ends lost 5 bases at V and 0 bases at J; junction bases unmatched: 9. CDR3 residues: CASSPTGTASNYGYTF. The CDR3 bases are TGTGCCAGTAGTCCGACGGGGACAGCTTCTAACTATGGCTACACCTTC.

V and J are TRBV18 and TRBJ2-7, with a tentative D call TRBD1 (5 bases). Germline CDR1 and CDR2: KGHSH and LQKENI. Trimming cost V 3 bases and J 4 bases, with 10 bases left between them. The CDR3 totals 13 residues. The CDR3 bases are TGTGCCAGCTCACCTCGACAGACATACGAGCAGTACTTC. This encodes CASSPRQTYEQYF.

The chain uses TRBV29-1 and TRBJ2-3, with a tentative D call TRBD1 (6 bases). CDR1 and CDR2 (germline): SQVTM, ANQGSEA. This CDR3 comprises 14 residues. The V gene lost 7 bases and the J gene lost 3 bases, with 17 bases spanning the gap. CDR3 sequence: CSAQGQGLTDTQYF. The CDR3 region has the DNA TGCAGCGCCCAAGGGCAGGGGTTGACAGATACGCAGTATTTT.

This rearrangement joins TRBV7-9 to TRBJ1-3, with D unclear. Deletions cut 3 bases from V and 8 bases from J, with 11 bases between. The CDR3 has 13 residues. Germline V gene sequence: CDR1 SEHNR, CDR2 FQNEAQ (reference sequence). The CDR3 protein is CASSFWEEDTIYF. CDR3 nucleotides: TGTGCCAGCAGCTTTTGGGAAGAAGACACCATATATTTT. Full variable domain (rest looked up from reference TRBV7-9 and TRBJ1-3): DTGVSQNPRHKITKRGQNVTFRCDPISEHNRLYWYRQTLGQGPEFLTYFQNEAQLEKSRLLSDRFSAERPKGSFSTLEIQRTEQGDSAMYLCASSFWEEDTIYFGEGSWLTVV.

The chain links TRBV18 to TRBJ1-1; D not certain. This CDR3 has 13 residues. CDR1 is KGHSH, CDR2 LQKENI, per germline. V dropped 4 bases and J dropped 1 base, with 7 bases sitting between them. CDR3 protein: CASSQVKNTEAFF. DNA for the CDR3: TGTGCCAGCTCACAGGTGAAGAACACTGAAGCTTTCTTT.

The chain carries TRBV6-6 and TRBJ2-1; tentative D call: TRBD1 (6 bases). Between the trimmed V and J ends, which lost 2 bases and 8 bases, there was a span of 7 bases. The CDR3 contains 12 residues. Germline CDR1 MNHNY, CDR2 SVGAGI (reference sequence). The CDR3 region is CASSYGGHEQFF. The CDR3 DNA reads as TGTGCCAGCAGTTACGGGGGCCATGAGCAGTTCTTC.